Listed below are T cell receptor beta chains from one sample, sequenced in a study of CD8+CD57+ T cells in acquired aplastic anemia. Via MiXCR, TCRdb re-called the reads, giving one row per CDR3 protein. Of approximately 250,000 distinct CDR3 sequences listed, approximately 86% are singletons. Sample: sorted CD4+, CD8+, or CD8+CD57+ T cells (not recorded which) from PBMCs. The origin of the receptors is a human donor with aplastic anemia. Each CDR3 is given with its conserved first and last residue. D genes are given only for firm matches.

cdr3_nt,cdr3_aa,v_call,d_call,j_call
TGTGCCAGTAGCCTAACGAGCGGGGGCTACTACGATGAGTTGTTCTTC,CASSLTSGGYYDELFF,TRBV19,TRBD2,TRBJ2-1
TGTGCCAGCAGAGCGACAGGGGGCAATCAGCCCCAGCATTTT,CASRATGGNQPQHF,TRBV11-3,TRBD1,TRBJ1-5
TGTGCCGGACGCTTGGATAGGACAAGGAACAATGACGCTTTCTTT,CAGRLDRTRNNDAFF,TRBV7-3,.,TRBJ1-1
TGTGCCAGCAGCTTTACTAGCGAGGGGAGCTATGGCTACACCTTC,CASSFTSEGSYGYTF,TRBV5-4,.,TRBJ1-2
TGTGCCAGCAGCATTAATAGACAGGGGGGGAATGAGCAGTTCTTC,CASSINRQGGNEQFF,TRBV5-4,TRBD1,TRBJ2-1
TGTGCCAGCAGCTCACCGAGGACGGAACATAATTCACCCCTCCACTTT,CASSSPRTEHNSPLHF,TRBV13,.,TRBJ1-6
TGTGCCAGCAGTTTAGCGGGAGGTCCCGATAAGGAGCATTTCTTC,CASSLAGGPDKEHFF,TRBV7-8,TRBD2,TRBJ2-1
TGCAGTGCTAGGGGCACTAGCTCCTACGAGCAGTACTTC,CSARGTSSYEQYF,TRBV20-1,.,TRBJ2-7
TGTGCCAGCAGCTTAGATATGGTAGCCTCTGGGGCCAACGTCCTGACTTTC,CASSLDMVASGANVLTF,TRBV11-3,.,TRBJ2-6
TGTGCCAGCAGCTTAGCGGGGGACGCCCTCGTGCAGGGCTACACCTTC,CASSLAGDALVQGYTF,TRBV7-2,.,TRBJ1-2
TGTGCCACCAGTAGTGCTACTCCGCACGACGCGCAGTACTTC,CATSSATPHDAQYF,TRBV15,.,TRBJ2-7
TGTGCCAGCAGTGAAGGAGGTTGGGGGCAGTACTTC,CASSEGGWGQYF,TRBV9,.,TRBJ2-7
TGTGCTAGCAGCTTTGAAAGAAGCGGGGGGGATCATGAGTATTTT,CASSFERSGGDHEYF,TRBV7-9,TRBD2,TRBJ2-3
TGTGCCAGCAAACAGGGCTACGAGCAGTACTTC,CASKQGYEQYF,TRBV2,.,TRBJ2-7
TGCGCCAGCAGCTTTGGGGACAGGGGTTTTACGCAGTATTTT,CASSFGDRGFTQYF,TRBV5-1,TRBD1,TRBJ2-3
TGTGCCAGCAGCCATGAACACGCTGGCTACACCTTC,CASSHEHAGYTF,TRBV14,.,TRBJ1-2